One sample yielded the 8 T cell receptor beta chains listed below, sequenced in a study of chemoradiotherapy in HPV16-positive cancers. Assay: immunoSEQ multiplex PCR; the TCRdb copy retains only in-frame clones and omits some. The sample has just under 40,000 clones; 76% are singletons. This sample comprised blood, obtained from a patient who underwent chemoradiotherapy. The receptors shown here come from a human donor with HPV-associated anogenital cancer.

This clone was detected only once. The rearrangement uses TRBV7-2 and TRBJ2-7, with D possibly TRBD2 on 5 matching bases. V was trimmed by 6 bases and J by 7 bases, leaving 16 bases between them. The CDR3 covers 13 residues. In germline, CDR1 is SGHTA, CDR2 FQGNSA. The CDR3 DNA follows: TGTGCCAGCAGTTCGGGTCCTTCGGGGGAGCAGTACTTC. Protein sequence: CASSSGPSGEQYF.

This chain joins TRBV18 and TRBJ2-5; no clear D. Per germline, CDR1 KGHSH and CDR2 LQKENI. The CDR3 runs to 13 residues. V shed 3 bases and J shed 2 bases, with 7 bases lying between them. The CDR3 region has the DNA TGTGCCAGCTCACCCCAAGGACAAGAGACCCAGTACTTC. Protein product: CASSPQGQETQYF.

The chain employs TRBV5-6 and TRBJ1-2; the D gene is possibly TRBD1 (6 bases). The V gene's germline CDR1 is SGHDT and CDR2 YYEEEE. The germline V and J ends were trimmed by 6 bases and 5 bases, with 11 bases remaining between them. This CDR3 is 12 amino acids long. CDR3 region: CASTDRPYGYTF. The CDR3, as DNA: TGTGCCAGCACCGACAGGCCTTATGGCTACACCTTC.

The chain couples TRBV9 to TRBJ1-2; 8 nucleotides line up with TRBD1. V shed 6 bases, J shed 3 bases, and the junction held 7 bases outside the gene matches. This CDR3 is built from 14 residues. The germline V gene has CDR1 SGDLS and CDR2 YYNGEE. The CDR3: CASTPGQGDYGYTF. The CDR3 coding sequence is TGTGCCAGCACCCCTGGACAGGGTGACTATGGCTACACCTTC.

V is TRBV25-1 and J is TRBJ2-7; 7 positions agree with TRBD1. Germline V lookup: CDR1 MGHDK, CDR2 SYGVNS. The CDR3 totals 16 residues. V was clipped by 4 bases and J by 2 bases; unmatched bases: 11. The CDR3, as DNA: TGTGCCAGCAGTGTCCAACGGAGACAGGGACCCTACGAGCAGTACTTC. As protein: CASSVQRRQGPYEQYF.

The V call is TRBV5-5, the J call TRBJ2-7; D is uncertain. Trimming shortened V by 6 bases and J by 1 base, and 14 bases separated the two germline ends. The CDR3 has 14 residues. Looked up from germline, CDR1 is SGHKS and CDR2 is YYEKEE (reference sequence). CDR3 nucleotides: TGTGCCAGCATCCAGGTTTGGGGATCCTACGAGCAGTACTTC. Its translation is CASIQVWGSYEQYF.

This clone has only one observation. The chain joins TRBV19 to TRBJ2-1; D ambiguous. V lost 3 bases and J lost 6, with 15 bases in between. The CDR3 is 15 amino acids. Looked up from germline, CDR1 is LNHDA and CDR2 is SQIVND (reference sequence). CDR3 nucleotides: TGTGCCAGTAGTATCAAGATTGGCCCCGGCAATGAGCAGTTCTTC. Protein sequence: CASSIKIGPGNEQFF.

This clone was counted a few times. The rearrangement joins TRBV27 to TRBJ1-6, with 8 bases matching TRBD1. The J segment lost 0 bases and the V segment lost 5 bases, leaving 15 bases of the junction unmatched. Germline assignment: CDR1 MNHEY and CDR2 SMNVEV (reference sequence). There are 20 residues in the CDR3. The CDR3 spells CASSLRQGPPASSYNSPLHF. The CDR3 DNA sequence: TGTGCCAGCAGTCTCAGACAGGGGCCCCCGGCCAGCTCCTATAATTCACCCCTCCACTTT.